A few counts support the clone carrying this T cell receptor beta chain. These data come from a study of regulatory T cells in long-lasting Graves disease. Time point here: persistent/refractory GD, antithyroid drugs over 5 years with positive TRAb. Following extraction of RNA from PBMCs, that RNA was used to make the TCR library. V was clipped by 5 bases and J by 2 bases, with 10 bases between them. CDR3 length equals 14 residues. The germline V gene encodes CDR1 MDHEN and CDR2 SYDVKM. CDR3 regions were amplified by Arm-PCR using iRepertoire HTBI primers to build TCR beta libraries. TCRdb reanalysed the multiplex PCR reads using MiXCR and keeps one entry per CDR3 protein. This sample has approximately 440,000 distinct CDR3 sequences, with around 20% found just once.

The TCR originated in a female donor with Graves disease. Specimen: peripheral blood mononuclear cells (PBMCs), collected when the disease was refractory, from a patient treated with antithyroid drugs. This chain joins TRBV28 and TRBJ2-4, with D uncertain. The DNA of the CDR3 is TGTGCCAGCAGTATGGGGAAACCCAAAAACATTCAGTACTTC. It translates to CASSMGKPKNIQYF.